This passage covers 21 T cell receptor beta chains from one sample sequenced in a study of vaccination and CD4 T cells after COVID-19. These receptors are not linked to any known antigen. Sample treatment: roughly ten-day PBMC culture with coronavirus spike peptide pools or control peptides (ViraFEST assay). Sequence data for DNA of cultured CD4+ T cells were generated by the Oncomine TCR Beta short-read assay. TCRdb reprocessed the PCR reads via MiXCR and lists one record per CDR3 protein. The sample shows approximately 15,000 distinct CDR3 sequences, 20% to 25% of them seen only once. This material consisted of CD4+ T cells from blood, cultured in vitro, taken before SARS-CoV-2 vaccination. All receptors derive from a human donor who received a COVID-19 vaccine.

This clonotype was counted a few times. This chain connects TRBV7-9 to TRBJ1-1; tentative D call: TRBD1 (5 bases). Trimming pared 4 bases from V and 0 bases from J, leaving 12 bases between. The CDR3 sequence is 15 residues long. CDR1 is SEHNR and CDR2 is FQNEAQ in the germline V gene (reference sequence). The CDR3 coding sequence is TGTGCCAGCAGCTACCCGACAGCCGTGAACACTGAAGCTTTCTTT. Translating it yields CASSYPTAVNTEAFF.

The sample holds a few counts of this clonotype. The J gene is TRBJ1-3, the V gene TRBV7-9, with D possibly TRBD1 on 5 matching bases. The V gene's germline CDR1 is SEHNR and CDR2 FQNEAQ (reference sequence). V lost 1 base, J lost 2 bases, and 15 bases lay in between. CDR3 size: 17 residues. CDR3 region: CASSLENGGMAGNTIYF. CDR3 DNA sequence: TGTGCCAGCAGCTTAGAGAACGGGGGAATGGCTGGAAACACCATATATTTT. Together with reference TRBV7-9 and TRBJ1-3, the CDR3 gives the full variable domain: DTGVSQNPRHKITKRGQNVTFRCDPISEHNRLYWYRQTLGQGPEFLTYFQNEAQLEKSRLLSDRFSAERPKGSFSTLEIQRTEQGDSAMYLCASSLENGGMAGNTIYFGEGSWLTVV.

CDR3 DNA sequence: TGTGCCTGGCAGGGAATTAGGAATTCACCCCTCCACTTT. Amino acid sequence: CAWQGIRNSPLHF. The V gene is TRBV30, the J gene TRBJ1-6, with D tentatively TRBD1 (5 bases). Germline V gives CDR1 GTSNPN, CDR2 SVGIG (reference sequence). The V end lost 5 bases, the J end lost 7 bases, and 12 bases lay between the germline ends. The CDR3 runs to 13 residues.

The V call is TRBV6-1, the J call TRBJ1-4; D might be TRBD1 (6 bases). V lost 6 bases to trimming and J lost 3 bases, with 14 bases between them. This CDR3 is 15 amino acids long. Germline CDR1 is MNHNS and CDR2 is SASEGT. This chain's CDR3 is CASSLNRAANEKLFF. The DNA for the CDR3 is TGTGCCAGCAGCCTTAACAGGGCGGCTAATGAAAAACTGTTTTTT.

This clonotype was counted a few times. This chain connects TRBV19 to TRBJ1-5; TRBD1 matches at 7 bases. The CDR3 extends over 16 amino acids. Germline V CDR1 and CDR2: LNHDA, SQIVND (reference sequence). Trimming took 4 bases from V and 2 from J; bases not matched to a gene: 8. For the CDR3, the DNA is TGTGCCAGTAGTACTAACAGGGGTAAAGGCAATCAGCCCCAGCATTTT. Its protein is CASSTNRGKGNQPQHF.

This clonotype occurred a few times. The rearrangement links TRBV19 to TRBJ2-2; TRBD1 matches at 7 bases. Trimming removed 0 bases from V and 7 bases from J; junction bases left unmatched: 2. The germline V gene encodes CDR1 LNHDA and CDR2 SQIVND (reference sequence). The CDR3 consists of 14 residues. The CDR3 region is CASSIETGVGELFF. CDR3 in DNA: TGTGCCAGTAGTATAGAAACAGGGGTCGGGGAGCTGTTTTTT. Looking up the rest from reference TRBV19 and TRBJ2-2 gives the full variable domain: DGGITQSPKYLFRKEGQNVTLSCEQNLNHDAMYWYRQDPGQGLRLIYYSQIVNDFQKGDIAEGYSVSREKKESFPLTVTSAQKNPTAFYLCASSIETGVGELFFGEGSRLTVL.

J is TRBJ1-1 and V is TRBV2, with D maybe TRBD1 (6 bases). V lost 3 bases and J 5 bases, leaving 10 bases between the germline ends. Germline lookup yields CDR1 SNHLY and CDR2 FYNNEI. The CDR3 is 13 residues long. In nucleotides, the CDR3 is TGTGCCAGCAGTGATCGGGGGCGTACTGAAGCTTTCTTT. This gives the protein CASSDRGRTEAFF.

The rearrangement uses TRBV4-1 and TRBJ2-2, with 8 nucleotides matching TRBD1. The CDR3 length is 14 residues. Germline V gene lookup returns CDR1 MGHRA and CDR2 YSYEKL. The J segment lost 2 bases and the V segment lost 6 bases, leaving 2 bases of the junction unmatched. CDR3 DNA sequence: TGCGCCAGCAGTGACAGGGGTAACACCGGGGAGCTGTTTTTT. It is translated as CASSDRGNTGELFF.

This chain links TRBV20-1 with TRBJ1-6; D possibly corresponds to TRBD1 (6 bases). Germline V gives CDR1 DFQATT, CDR2 SNEGSKA (reference sequence). The CDR3 contains 16 residues. Trimming left V 6 bases short and J 4 bases short, with 19 bases between. CDR3 coding DNA: TGCAGTGCCCCGGAAGACAGGCTTTTTTATAATTCACCCCTCCACTTT. Translation: CSAPEDRLFYNSPLHF.

This rearrangement joins TRBV5-1 to TRBJ2-1, with D possibly being TRBD1 or TRBD2 (5 bases each). The CDR3 extends over 19 amino acids. The germline CDR1 and CDR2 sequences are SGHRS and YFSETQ. V was clipped by 1 base and J by 5 bases, with 25 bases between them. The CDR3 loop reads CASSLTGAGRVGNNNEQFF. CDR3 in DNA: TGCGCCAGCAGCTTGACCGGGGCTGGAAGGGTGGGCAATAACAATGAGCAGTTCTTC.

This clonotype has only a few counts. The gene calls are TRBV6-5 and TRBJ1-6, with 11 bases lining up with TRBD1. The CDR3 length is 18 residues. Germline CDR1 reads MNHEY; CDR2 reads SVGAGI. With V trimmed by 4 bases and J by 0 bases, 5 bases remained unmatched. CDR3 protein: CASSSGTGGSSYNSPLHF. Written as DNA, the CDR3 is TGTGCCAGCAGTTCCGGGACAGGGGGTAGCTCCTATAATTCACCCCTCCACTTT.

The J gene is TRBJ2-3, the V gene TRBV19; D perhaps matches TRBD2 (5 bases). V lost 7 bases, J lost 0 bases, and 17 bases lay in between. CDR3 length equals 16 residues. Per germline, CDR1 LNHDA and CDR2 SQIVND (reference sequence). The CDR3 is CASNMGSRPSTDTQYF. In DNA, the CDR3 is TGTGCCAGTAACATGGGGAGTAGGCCCAGCACAGATACGCAGTATTTT.

This clonotype has more than one count but fewer than ten. The V call is TRBV6-1, the J call TRBJ2-3; 7 bases are shared with TRBD2. V lost 5 bases and J lost 4; bases outside the gene matches: 6. The CDR3 sequence is 14 residues long. Germline CDR1 reads MNHNS; CDR2 reads SASEGT. The CDR3 here is CASSLVRGADTQYF. CDR3 DNA: TGTGCCAGCAGTCTGGTTCGGGGGGCAGATACGCAGTATTTT.

The chain has TRBV7-2 and TRBJ2-1; TRBD2 matches at 10 bases. With 0 bases clipped from V and 5 bases from J, the junction kept 4 bases outside the gene matches. Germline V CDR1 and CDR2: SGHTA, FQGNSA. CDR3 length: 16 amino acids. The CDR3 here is CASSLAPLAGDNEQFF. For the CDR3, the DNA is TGTGCCAGCAGCTTAGCGCCTCTAGCGGGGGACAATGAGCAGTTCTTC.

This clonotype was found a few times. The chain has TRBV29-1 and TRBJ2-7; TRBD2 is a possible D gene (6 bases). With 7 bases removed from V and 6 bases from J, the gap between germline ends came to 16 bases. The germline V gene has CDR1 SQVTM and CDR2 ANQGSEA. The CDR3 loop spans 12 amino acids. The CDR3: CSGGEASREQYF. The DNA for the CDR3 is TGCAGCGGGGGGGAGGCTAGCCGCGAGCAGTACTTC.

The chain is built from TRBV20-1 and TRBJ1-1; the match to TRBD1 covers 8 bases. Germline trimming cut 5 bases from V and 2 bases from J; bases unmatched to any gene: 7. CDR1 is DFQATT and CDR2 is SNEGSKA in the germline V gene (reference sequence). CDR3 length: 14 residues. Here the CDR3 DNA reads TGCAGTGCTCGGGACAGGAGATTAAACACTGAAGCTTTCTTT. Residues: CSARDRRLNTEAFF.

The chain carries TRBV19 and TRBJ2-7; D is unclear. The V and J ends lost 1 base and 0 bases respectively, with 4 bases between them. CDR1 and CDR2 from the germline V gene are LNHDA and SQIVND (reference sequence). This CDR3 has 13 residues. As DNA, the CDR3 is TGTGCCAGTAGTATAGCAGTCTCCTACGAGCAGTACTTC. Amino acids: CASSIAVSYEQYF.

The chain uses TRBV14 and TRBJ1-2, with D possibly matching TRBD1 (6 bases). The germline V and J ends were trimmed by 4 bases and 4 bases, with 10 bases remaining between them. Germline loops: CDR1 SGHDN, CDR2 FVKESK. The CDR3 totals 13 residues. The CDR3 coding sequence is TGTGCCAGCAGCCCCAGGGGCCGCTATGGCTACACCTTC. Its translation is CASSPRGRYGYTF.

This clonotype was seen a handful of times. V and J are TRBV19 and TRBJ2-3; D call uncertain. CDR1 and CDR2 from the germline V gene are LNHDA and SQIVND (reference sequence). Between the trimmed V and J ends, which lost 3 bases and 0 bases, there was a span of 13 bases. The CDR3 has 16 amino acids. The CDR3 coding sequence is TGTGCCAGTAGTATTTTTGGCGAGGCTAGCACAGATACGCAGTATTTT. Translating gives CASSIFGEASTDTQYF.

The chain joins TRBV6-1 to TRBJ2-5, with D unclear. V lost 6 bases and J lost 1, with 15 bases in between. The CDR3 contains 15 residues. CDR1 and CDR2 (germline): MNHNS, SASEGT. CDR3 nucleotide sequence: TGTGCCAGCAGCCCTGGGCACGGCGTCCAAGAGACCCAGTACTTC. Amino acids: CASSPGHGVQETQYF.

This clonotype rates as medium-sized. The chain carries TRBV2 and TRBJ1-2, with a possible D match to TRBD1 (6 bases). This CDR3 has 16 amino acids. Germline-derived CDR1 and CDR2 are SNHLY and FYNNEI. V was pared by 1 base and J by 4 bases, with 16 bases between. CDR3 sequence reads: CASSEGGTQGLYGYTF. Here the CDR3 DNA reads TGTGCCAGCAGTGAAGGCGGGACCCAGGGGCTCTATGGCTACACCTTC.